The present TCR beta chain was sequenced within a study of blood T cell repertoires in COVID-19. Whole-study context: Samples representing acute and convalescent COVID-19 were sourced from the United States, Italy and Spain. PBMCs, B-cell-depleted T cells, or T cells provided the cDNA or gDNA that made up the material.

Germline lookup yields CDR1 MDHEN and CDR2 SYDVKM. There are 17 residues in the CDR3. V dropped 3 bases and J dropped 4 bases, with 19 bases sitting between them. Original methodology: Reference gene primer amplification gave estimated nucleated cell counts. Here immunoSEQ multiplex PCR was the method, and the copy in TCRdb shows in-frame clones only, minus some. The V and J calls and clone size were taken over from that table, and D and trimming were inferred from the DNA. The sample lists roughly 160,000 clones, about four fifths occurring once. The chain couples TRBV28 to TRBJ1-5; D remains ambiguous. This TCR was sampled from a woman aged 70-85 years who had recovered from COVID-19. Sequenced: peripheral blood. The CDR3 reads CASSLRTQQTPNQPQHF. As DNA, the CDR3 is TGTGCCAGCAGTTTGCGGACTCAACAGACCCCAAATCAGCCCCAGCATTTT.